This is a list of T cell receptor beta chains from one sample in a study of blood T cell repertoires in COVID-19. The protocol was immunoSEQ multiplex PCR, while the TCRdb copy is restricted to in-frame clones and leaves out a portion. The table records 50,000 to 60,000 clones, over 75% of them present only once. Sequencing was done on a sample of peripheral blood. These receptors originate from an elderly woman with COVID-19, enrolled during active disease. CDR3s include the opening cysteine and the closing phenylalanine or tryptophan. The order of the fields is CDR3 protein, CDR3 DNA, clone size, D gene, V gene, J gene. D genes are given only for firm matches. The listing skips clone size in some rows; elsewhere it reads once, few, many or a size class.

cdr3_aa: CASSPTGYTEAFF
cdr3_nt: TGTGCCAGCAGCCCGACAGGGTACACTGAAGCTTTCTTT
clone_size: -
d_call: TRBD1
v_call: TRBV6-5
j_call: TRBJ1-1

cdr3_aa: CASSLNGGSYEQYF
cdr3_nt: TGTGCCAGCAGTTTAAACGGGGGAAGCTACGAGCAGTACTTC
clone_size: -
d_call: -
v_call: TRBV27
j_call: TRBJ2-7

cdr3_aa: CAISELGSGTSYEQYF
cdr3_nt: TGTGCCATCAGTGAGTTGGGTAGCGGGACTTCCTACGAGCAGTACTTC
clone_size: -
d_call: TRBD2
v_call: TRBV10-3
j_call: TRBJ2-7

cdr3_aa: CASSSRIGLGLQSEQFF
cdr3_nt: TGTGCCAGCAGTTCCCGAATTGGACTAGGACTTCAGAGTGAGCAGTTCTTC
clone_size: -
d_call: TRBD2
v_call: TRBV28
j_call: TRBJ2-1

cdr3_aa: CASRPGLQETQYF
cdr3_nt: TGTGCCAGCAGACCGGGACTTCAGGAGACCCAGTACTTC
clone_size: -
d_call: -
v_call: TRBV11-2
j_call: TRBJ2-5

cdr3_aa: CASSKNRQGAYEQYF
cdr3_nt: TGTGCCAGCAGCAAGAACCGACAGGGAGCCTACGAGCAGTACTTC
clone_size: -
d_call: TRBD1
v_call: TRBV7-8
j_call: TRBJ2-7

cdr3_aa: CASSLVPAGGSYEQYF
cdr3_nt: TGTGCCAGCAGTTTAGTTCCAGCGGGAGGCTCCTACGAGCAGTACTTC
clone_size: -
d_call: TRBD2
v_call: TRBV27
j_call: TRBJ2-7

cdr3_aa: CASSSPNSSPLHF
cdr3_nt: TGTGCCAGCAGCTCCCCAAACTCTTCACCCCTCCACTTT
clone_size: once
d_call: -
v_call: TRBV11-2
j_call: TRBJ1-6

cdr3_aa: CASSQRTVAKNIQYF
cdr3_nt: TGTGCCAGCAGCCAACGGACAGTAGCCAAAAACATTCAGTACTTC
clone_size: -
d_call: -
v_call: TRBV7-2
j_call: TRBJ2-4

cdr3_aa: CASSIGQGPYYEQYF
cdr3_nt: TGTGCCAGTAGTATTGGACAGGGCCCTTACTACGAGCAGTACTTC
clone_size: -
d_call: TRBD1
v_call: TRBV19
j_call: TRBJ2-7

cdr3_aa: CAWGTTKLAKNIQYF
cdr3_nt: TGTGCCTGGGGAACCACTAAACTAGCCAAAAACATTCAGTACTTC
clone_size: once
d_call: -
v_call: TRBV30
j_call: TRBJ2-4

cdr3_aa: CASSVGAGFPRELFF
cdr3_nt: TGTGCCAGCAGTGTGGGGGCCGGATTCCCCCGGGAGCTGTTTTTT
clone_size: -
d_call: -
v_call: TRBV6-4
j_call: TRBJ2-2

cdr3_aa: CASRPGLAGTNEQFF
cdr3_nt: TGTGCCAGCAGACCCGGGCTAGCGGGAACTAATGAGCAGTTCTTC
clone_size: -
d_call: TRBD2
v_call: TRBV6-5
j_call: TRBJ2-1

cdr3_aa: CASSSGRPNQETQYF
cdr3_nt: TGTGCCAGCAGTTCGGGAAGGCCAAACCAAGAGACCCAGTACTTC
clone_size: -
d_call: -
v_call: TRBV6-2/TRBV6-3
j_call: TRBJ2-5

cdr3_aa: CASSRDIYEQYF
cdr3_nt: TGCGCCAGCAGTCGGGACATCTACGAGCAGTACTTC
clone_size: -
d_call: -
v_call: TRBV5-1
j_call: TRBJ2-7

cdr3_aa: CASSPRPAGVGDTQYF
cdr3_nt: TGTGCCAGCAGCCCAAGGCCGGCGGGAGTCGGAGATACGCAGTATTTT
clone_size: -
d_call: TRBD2
v_call: TRBV7-2
j_call: TRBJ2-3

cdr3_aa: CASSAGKPETQYF
cdr3_nt: TGTGCCAGCTCTGCGGGGAAACCAGAGACCCAGTACTTC
clone_size: -
d_call: -
v_call: TRBV18
j_call: TRBJ2-5

cdr3_aa: CASSQDETGGGQPQHF
cdr3_nt: TGCGCCAGCAGCCAAGACGAAACAGGGGGCGGACAGCCCCAGCATTTT
clone_size: -
d_call: TRBD1
v_call: TRBV4-1
j_call: TRBJ1-5

cdr3_aa: CASSLAGHGAYNEQFF
cdr3_nt: TGCGCCAGCAGCTTGGCGGGACACGGAGCCTACAATGAGCAGTTCTTC
clone_size: few
d_call: -
v_call: TRBV5-1
j_call: TRBJ2-1

cdr3_aa: CASTRWRGGSTDTQYF
cdr3_nt: TGTGCCAGCACCCGATGGAGGGGAGGGAGCACAGATACGCAGTATTTT
clone_size: few
d_call: TRBD2
v_call: TRBV7-2
j_call: TRBJ2-3

cdr3_aa: CASSWRQGAPSEKLFF
cdr3_nt: TGTGCCAGCAGCTGGAGACAGGGGGCGCCTAGTGAAAAACTGTTTTTT
clone_size: few
d_call: TRBD1
v_call: TRBV5-6
j_call: TRBJ1-4

cdr3_aa: CASSYGAGLRETQYF
cdr3_nt: TGTGCCAGCAGTTACGGGGCAGGCTTGAGGGAGACCCAGTACTTC
clone_size: once
d_call: -
v_call: TRBV6-5
j_call: TRBJ2-5

cdr3_aa: CASSRGRGAEQISLNTEAFF
cdr3_nt: TGTGCCAGTAGTCGTGGCAGGGGGGCTGAGCAGATAAGTTTAAACACTGAAGCTTTCTTT
clone_size: -
d_call: TRBD1
v_call: TRBV19
j_call: TRBJ1-1

cdr3_aa: CAWNLKGRTEAFF
cdr3_nt: TGTGCCTGGAACCTGAAGGGGAGGACTGAAGCTTTCTTT
clone_size: -
d_call: -
v_call: TRBV30
j_call: TRBJ1-1

cdr3_aa: CASSDRVQTGELFF
cdr3_nt: TGTGCCAGCTCAGACAGGGTACAAACCGGGGAGCTGTTTTTT
clone_size: once
d_call: TRBD1
v_call: TRBV18
j_call: TRBJ2-2

cdr3_aa: CASSLVPGGPVF
cdr3_nt: TGCGCCAGCAGCTTGGTCCCGGGAGGGCCGGTATTC
clone_size: few
d_call: TRBD2
v_call: TRBV5-1
j_call: TRBJ2-7

cdr3_aa: CASSYDKNEQFF
cdr3_nt: TGTGCCAGCAGTTATGACAAGAATGAGCAGTTCTTC
clone_size: -
d_call: -
v_call: TRBV6-1
j_call: TRBJ2-1

cdr3_aa: CASSEGSATNEKLFF
cdr3_nt: TGTGCCAGCAGTGAAGGGAGTGCAACTAATGAAAAACTGTTTTTT
clone_size: -
d_call: -
v_call: TRBV6-1
j_call: TRBJ1-4

cdr3_aa: CASSFPSGNSYEQYF
cdr3_nt: TGTGCCAGCAGCTTCCCTAGCGGGAACTCCTACGAGCAGTACTTC
clone_size: -
d_call: TRBD2
v_call: TRBV7-9
j_call: TRBJ2-7

cdr3_aa: CASSGQRNSPLHF
cdr3_nt: TGTGCCAGCTCCGGACAGAGAAATTCACCCCTCCACTTT
clone_size: -
d_call: -
v_call: TRBV11-2
j_call: TRBJ1-6

cdr3_aa: CASSLKGVGYGYTF
cdr3_nt: TGTGCCAGCAGTTTAAAGGGAGTGGGCTATGGCTACACCTTC
clone_size: medium-sized
d_call: -
v_call: TRBV27
j_call: TRBJ1-2

cdr3_aa: CASSPTGNEQYF
cdr3_nt: TGTGCCAGCAGCCCGACGGGTAACGAGCAGTACTTC
clone_size: medium-sized
d_call: -
v_call: TRBV5-6
j_call: TRBJ2-7

cdr3_aa: CAISESLGDRGDNQPQHF
cdr3_nt: TGTGCCATCAGTGAGTCCCTGGGGGACAGGGGTGACAATCAGCCCCAGCATTTT
clone_size: once
d_call: TRBD1
v_call: TRBV10-3
j_call: TRBJ1-5

cdr3_aa: CASSLASGSGGQYF
cdr3_nt: TGTGCCAGCAGCTTGGCCAGCGGGAGTGGTGGGCAGTACTTC
clone_size: -
d_call: TRBD2
v_call: TRBV5-6
j_call: TRBJ2-7

cdr3_aa: CASSDGTGVNTEAFF
cdr3_nt: TGCGCCAGCAGTGATGGGACAGGGGTGAACACTGAAGCTTTCTTT
clone_size: -
d_call: TRBD1
v_call: TRBV10-1
j_call: TRBJ1-1

cdr3_aa: CASSQDPATSPLDMRNQPQHF
cdr3_nt: TGTGCCAGCAGCCAAGATCCTGCGACGAGCCCCTTGGATATGAGGAATCAGCCCCAGCATTTT
clone_size: -
d_call: -
v_call: TRBV3-1/TRBV3-2
j_call: TRBJ1-5

cdr3_aa: CAISDSGGKETQYF
cdr3_nt: TGTGCCATCAGTGATAGTGGCGGGAAAGAGACCCAGTACTTC
clone_size: -
d_call: -
v_call: TRBV10-3
j_call: TRBJ2-5